This T cell receptor (beta chain) is drawn from a study of blood T cell repertoires in COVID-19. Study-level information: From the United States, Italy and Spain came samples of acute and convalescent COVID-19. T cells, B-cell-depleted T cells, or PBMCs supplied cDNA or gDNA.

CDR1 is LGHDT and CDR2 is YNNKEL in the germline V gene (reference sequence). This CDR3 is built from 12 residues. V was trimmed by 1 base and J by 7 bases, leaving 5 bases between them. Source study methods: How many nucleated cells were present was estimated from reference gene primer amplification. The data were produced by immunoSEQ multiplex PCR, yet TCRdb's version contains in-frame clones alone and is incomplete. The V and J calls and clone size come from that table; D and trimming were worked out from the DNA. The profile covers under 200,000 clones, with 84% appearing a single time and 2.5% to 3% taken by the ten largest. Patients of the Seattle cohort, enrolled during active infection, were followed longitudinally.

The sequence was obtained from a woman over 75 with COVID-19, enrolled during active disease. The chain links TRBV3-1 (or the pseudogene TRBV3-2) to TRBJ2-1; no clear D. The sample was peripheral blood. The CDR3 bases are TGTGCCAGCAGCCAAGTGTTAAATGAGCAGTTCTTC. The encoded protein is CASSQVLNEQFF.